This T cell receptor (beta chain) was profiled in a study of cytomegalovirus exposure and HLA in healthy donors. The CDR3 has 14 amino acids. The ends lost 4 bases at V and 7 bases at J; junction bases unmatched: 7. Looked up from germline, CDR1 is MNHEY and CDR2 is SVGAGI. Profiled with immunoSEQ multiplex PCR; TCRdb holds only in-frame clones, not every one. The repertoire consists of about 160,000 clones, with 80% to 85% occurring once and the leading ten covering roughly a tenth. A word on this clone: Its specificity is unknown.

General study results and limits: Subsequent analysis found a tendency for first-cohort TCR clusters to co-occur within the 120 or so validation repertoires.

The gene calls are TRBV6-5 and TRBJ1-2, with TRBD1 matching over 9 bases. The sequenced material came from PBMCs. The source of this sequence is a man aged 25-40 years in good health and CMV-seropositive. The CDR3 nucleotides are TGTGCCAGCAGTTCCCCCGGGACAGGGACTGGCTACACCTTC. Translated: CASSSPGTGTGYTF.